Shown below are 6 T cell receptor beta chains from a single sample sequenced in a study of CD8+ T cells in alopecia areata. Isolated RNA was reverse transcribed into cDNA used as the sequencing template. Data came from immunoSEQ multiplex PCR; TCRdb stores just in-frame clones and leaves some out. Of 7,500 to 8,500 clones in the sample, about three fifths were seen once. Alopecia areata patients provided lesional scalp punch biopsies and peripheral blood, both collected for the study. Sequencing used skin, obtained at week 0. The receptors were gathered from a human donor with alopecia areata.

The V and J genes are TRBV10-3 and TRBJ1-2; D remains ambiguous. V shed 10 bases and J shed 4 bases, with 16 bases lying between them. Germline V lookup: CDR1 ENHRY, CDR2 SYGVKD. The CDR3 sequence is 13 residues long. The CDR3 DNA reads TGTGCCACCGTGGGCCAGACTACCTATGGCTACACCTTC. Its translation is CATVGQTTYGYTF.

V is TRBV11-2 and J is TRBJ2-5, with D tentatively TRBD2 (5 bases). TRBJ2-7 explains the end of the DNA better; the J call may be wrong. The CDR3 length is 14 residues. Germline CDR1 SGHAT, CDR2 FQNNGV. CDR3 protein: CASSLTRDSYEQYF. The CDR3, as DNA: TGTGCCAGCAGCCTGACGAGGGATTCTTACGAGCAGTACTTC.

This rearrangement joins TRBV4-2 to TRBJ2-1; D not resolved. Trimming left V 5 bases short and J 2 bases short, with 13 bases between. This CDR3 comprises 15 residues. Germline V CDR1 and CDR2: LGHNA, YNFKEQ. The CDR3 bases are TGTGCCAGCAGCTTCGAGACGCCGACCTACAATGAGCAGTTCTTC. Its protein product is CASSFETPTYNEQFF.

In the case of this clone: Its ends do not fully match the called genes, so a read error is possible. The V call is TRBV5-5, the J call TRBJ2-7, with 12 bases lining up with TRBD2. CDR3 length: 14 residues. Germline V gives CDR1 SGHKS, CDR2 YYEKEE (reference sequence). In DNA, the CDR3 is TGCGCCAGCAGCCAGGGGACTAGCGGGTACGAGCAGTACTTC. Translated: CASSQGTSGYEQYF.

This clone has a handful of counts. The chain is built from TRBV7-2 and TRBJ2-7; D may correspond to TRBD1 or TRBD2 (5 bases each). Trimming pared 5 bases from V and 2 bases from J, leaving 10 bases between. The CDR3 has 13 amino acids. CDR1 SGHTA and CDR2 FQGNSA come from the germline V gene. DNA of the CDR3: TGTGCCAGCAGCCTGGGGGTGGCCTACGAGCAGTACTTC. As protein: CASSLGVAYEQYF.

This chain connects TRBV7-2 to TRBJ2-2; D gene uncertain. CDR1 is SGHTA and CDR2 is FQGNSA in the germline V gene. The CDR3 has 15 amino acids. Trimming removed 1 base at V and 4 bases at J, with 10 bases between. CDR3 region: CASSLDQSGTGELFF. The CDR3 DNA sequence: TGTGCCAGCAGCTTAGACCAGTCGGGCACCGGGGAGCTGTTTTTT.